These T cell receptor beta chains were read from a single sample in a study of a mutant IDH1 vaccine in newly diagnosed glioma. Method: immunoSEQ multiplex PCR; TCRdb's copy keeps in-frame clones and lacks some. The sample gives more than 55,000 clones, 84% of which show up once; 4% to 5% is in the top ten. Their antigens are not known. The sequencing here drew on PBMCs, taken from a glioma patient whose treatment included an IDH1 peptide vaccine. The origin of the receptors is a man younger than 40 with glioma. CDR3s include the opening cysteine and the closing phenylalanine or tryptophan. A D gene is named only where the DNA matches it firmly. Size values are once, few and many counts, or a class for expanded clones, and some rows have none.

V gene,J gene,clone size,D gene,CDR3 DNA,CDR3 protein
TRBV7-9,TRBJ2-5,.,.,TGTGCCAGCAGCTTCAGTTCCCAAGAGACCCAGTACTTC,CASSFSSQETQYF
TRBV6-5,TRBJ1-2,.,.,TGTGCCAGCAGTTACTCTGGCTGGAGGGGCTACACCTTC,CASSYSGWRGYTF
TRBV11-2,TRBJ1-2,once,.,TGTGCCAGCAGCTCAAAGGGGGACTATGGCTACACCTTC,CASSSKGDYGYTF
TRBV7-8,TRBJ1-1,.,.,TGTGCCAGCAGCTTACTATCAGGGGCCAACACTGAAGCTTTCTTT,CASSLLSGANTEAFF
TRBV7-8,TRBJ2-7,.,.,TGTGCCAGCAGCTCATTAGTCAGGGGCTACGAGCAGTACTTC,CASSSLVRGYEQYF
TRBV28,TRBJ1-1,once,.,TGTGCCAGCAGTTTAGGCGGGGGGCGAATGAACACTGAAGCTTTCTTT,CASSLGGGRMNTEAFF
TRBV18,TRBJ2-2,.,.,TGTGCCAGCTCACCAGGCGGGGAATTTTGGCCTACCGGGGAGCTGTTTTTT,CASSPGGEFWPTGELFF
TRBV5-5,TRBJ1-5,.,.,TGTGCCAGCAGTTTTCAGAGCAATCAGCCCCAGCATTTT,CASSFQSNQPQHF
TRBV11-2,TRBJ2-2,.,.,TGTGCCGTAGGGCGGGGGAACACCGGGGAGCTGTTTTTT,CAVGRGNTGELFF
TRBV27,TRBJ1-5,few,.,TGTGCCAGCAGTTTAACGGGGTTGGGCAATCAGCCCCAGCATTTT,CASSLTGLGNQPQHF
TRBV5-6,TRBJ1-5,.,.,TGTGCCAGCAGCTTGTATTCTAGGTCGGTTAGCAATCAGCCCCAGCATTTT,CASSLYSRSVSNQPQHF
TRBV5-6,TRBJ1-5,.,.,TGTGCCAGCAGCTTGGTGTCTAGCAATCAGCCCCAGCATTTT,CASSLVSSNQPQHF
TRBV2,TRBJ1-1,.,.,TGTGCCAGCAGTGGACAGCTGAACACTGAAGCTTTCTTT,CASSGQLNTEAFF
TRBV2,TRBJ2-5,once,TRBD2,TGTGCCAGCAGGAGGTTGGGAGGGCGGGAGAAAAAAGAGACCCAGTACTTC,CASRRLGGREKKETQYF
TRBV2,TRBJ1-1,.,.,TGTGCCAGCAGTAGGAGGCTGGGGAACACTGAAGCTTTCTTT,CASSRRLGNTEAFF
TRBV19,TRBJ2-1,.,.,TGTGCCAGTAGTAGGGGTAGTTGGAATGAGCAGTTCTTC,CASSRGSWNEQFF
TRBV10-1,TRBJ1-1,.,.,TGCGCCAGCAGTGGTGGGGGGCTTGAAGCTTTCTTT,CASSGGGLEAFF
TRBV2,TRBJ2-7,.,.,TGTGCCAGCAGTGGACGGAACGAGCAGTACTTC,CASSGRNEQYF
TRBV2,TRBJ1-2,once,.,TGTGCCAGCAAACCCCAGGGAGTTGAGGGGAACTATGGCTACACCTTC,CASKPQGVEGNYGYTF
TRBV7-7,TRBJ2-5,.,.,TGTGCCAGCAGCTTGGGGCAGGGTAGCCAAGAGACCCAGTACTTC,CASSLGQGSQETQYF
TRBV18,TRBJ1-4,.,.,TGTGCCAGCTCACTCCGGGAGAATGAAAAACTGTTTTTT,CASSLRENEKLFF
TRBV6-6,TRBJ2-1,.,.,TGTGCCAGCAGTTACGAGAGTTACAATGAGCAGTTCTTC,CASSYESYNEQFF
TRBV2,TRBJ2-5,.,TRBD2,TGTGCCAGCAGTGCCGGGACTAGCAGGACGGTGGGGACCCAGTACTTC,CASSAGTSRTVGTQYF
TRBV2,TRBJ1-1,.,.,TGTGCCAGCAGTGAAAGGGGCCTGTTGGCTTTCTTT,CASSERGLLAFF
TRBV1,TRBJ2-3,.,.,TGCACCAGCAGCTGTGGGGGGAGTAGAGGAACGCAGTATTTT,CTSSCGGSRGTQYF
TRBV6-1,TRBJ2-3,.,TRBD2,TGTGCCAGCATCCTTTCCTGGGGGGGGACAGATACGCAGTATTTT,CASILSWGGTDTQYF
TRBV19,TRBJ1-5,.,TRBD1,TGTGCCACCCGGACAGGGGTCGGCAATCAGCCCCAGCATTTT,CATRTGVGNQPQHF
TRBV6-1,TRBJ1-6,.,.,TGTGCCATCTCTGAGGATTCACCCCTCCACTTT,CAISEDSPLHF
TRBV9,TRBJ2-5,.,TRBD2,TGTGCCAGCAGCCCTCCGACTAGCGGGGATAGTGAGACCCAGTACTTC,CASSPPTSGDSETQYF
TRBV18,TRBJ2-3,.,TRBD1,TGTGCCAGCTCACCGTCAGACAGGGGTTGGATAGATACGCAGTATTTT,CASSPSDRGWIDTQYF
TRBV4-1,TRBJ1-1,.,.,TGCGCCAGCAGCCAAGATTCGTCGGCTGAAGCTTTCTTT,CASSQDSSAEAFF
TRBV10-3,TRBJ2-7,.,TRBD1,TGTGCCATCAGGGGGACAGCGAGCTCCTACGAGCAGTACTTC,CAIRGTASSYEQYF